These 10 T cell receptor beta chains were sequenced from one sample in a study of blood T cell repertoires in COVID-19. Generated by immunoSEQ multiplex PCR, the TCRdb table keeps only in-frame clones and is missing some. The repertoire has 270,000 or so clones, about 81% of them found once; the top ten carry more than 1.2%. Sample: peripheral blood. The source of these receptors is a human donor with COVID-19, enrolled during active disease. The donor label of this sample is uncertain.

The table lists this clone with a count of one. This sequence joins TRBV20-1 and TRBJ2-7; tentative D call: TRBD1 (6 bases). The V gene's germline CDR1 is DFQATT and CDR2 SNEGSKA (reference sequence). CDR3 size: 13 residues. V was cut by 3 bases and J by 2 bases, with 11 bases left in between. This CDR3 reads CSASLDSPYEQYF. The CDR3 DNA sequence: TGCAGTGCTAGTCTGGACAGCCCCTACGAGCAGTACTTC.

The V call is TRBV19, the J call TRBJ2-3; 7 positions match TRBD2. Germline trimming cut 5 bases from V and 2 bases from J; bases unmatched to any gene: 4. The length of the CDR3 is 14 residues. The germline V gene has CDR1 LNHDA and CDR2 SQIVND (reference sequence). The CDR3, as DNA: TGTGCCAGTAGTGACGCGGGAGTCACAGATACGCAGTATTTT. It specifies CASSDAGVTDTQYF.

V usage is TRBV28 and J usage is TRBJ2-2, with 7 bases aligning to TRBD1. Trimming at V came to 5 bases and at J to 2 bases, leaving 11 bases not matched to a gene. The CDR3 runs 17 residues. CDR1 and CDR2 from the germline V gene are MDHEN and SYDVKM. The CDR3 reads CASSDLGTALNTGELFF. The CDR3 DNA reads TGTGCCAGCAGTGACCTCGGGACAGCCCTTAACACCGGGGAGCTGTTTTTT.

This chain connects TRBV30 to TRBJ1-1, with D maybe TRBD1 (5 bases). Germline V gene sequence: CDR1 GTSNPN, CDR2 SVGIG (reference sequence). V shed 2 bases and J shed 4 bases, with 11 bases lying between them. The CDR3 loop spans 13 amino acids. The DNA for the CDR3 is TGTGCCTGGAGTATACAGGTGGGCACTGAAGCTTTCTTT. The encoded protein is CAWSIQVGTEAFF.

The CDR3 here is CASSAGTGRAYTQYF. For the CDR3, the DNA is TGTGCCAGCAGCGCCGGGACTGGTCGGGCGTATACGCAGTATTTT. This chain uses TRBV5-6 with TRBJ2-3; D might be TRBD2 (6 bases). CDR1 is SGHDT, CDR2 YYEEEE, per germline. The CDR3 has 15 residues. The ends were cut back, 4 bases at V and 7 bases at J, with 19 bases in the middle. Full variable domain (rest looked up from reference TRBV5-6 and TRBJ2-3): DAGVTQSPTHLIKTRGQQVTLRCSPKSGHDTVSWYQQALGQGPQFIFQYYEEEERQRGNFPDRFSGHQFPNYSSELNVNALLLGDSALYLCASSAGTGRAYTQYFGPGTRLTVL.

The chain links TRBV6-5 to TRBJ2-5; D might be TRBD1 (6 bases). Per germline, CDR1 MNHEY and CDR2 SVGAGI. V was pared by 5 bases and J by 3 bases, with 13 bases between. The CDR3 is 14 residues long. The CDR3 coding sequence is TGTGCCAGCAGTCAAAACCAGGGGAAAGAGACCCAGTACTTC. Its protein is CASSQNQGKETQYF.

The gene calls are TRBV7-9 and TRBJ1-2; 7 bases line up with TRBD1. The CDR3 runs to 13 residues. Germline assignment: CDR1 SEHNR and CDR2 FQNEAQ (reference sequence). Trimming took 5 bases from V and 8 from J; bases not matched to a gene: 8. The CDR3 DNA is TGTGCCAGCAGCCCGACAGGGTTCTTCGGCTACACCTTC. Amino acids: CASSPTGFFGYTF.

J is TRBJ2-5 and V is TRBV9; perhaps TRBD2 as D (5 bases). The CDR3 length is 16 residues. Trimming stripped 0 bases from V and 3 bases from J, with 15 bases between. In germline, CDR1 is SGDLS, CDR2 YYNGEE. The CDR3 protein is CASSVGVGGAEETQYF. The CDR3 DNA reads TGTGCCAGCAGCGTAGGCGTAGGAGGTGCGGAAGAGACCCAGTACTTC.

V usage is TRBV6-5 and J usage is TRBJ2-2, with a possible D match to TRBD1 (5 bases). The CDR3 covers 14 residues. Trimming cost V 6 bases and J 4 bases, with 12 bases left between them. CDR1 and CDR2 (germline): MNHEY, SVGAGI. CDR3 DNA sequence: TGTGCCAGCAGCCTCGACAGCCTCACCGGGGAGCTGTTTTTT. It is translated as CASSLDSLTGELFF.

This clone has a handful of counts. The CDR3 sequence: CASSENRFNEQFF. The DNA of the CDR3 is TGTGCCAGCAGTGAAAACAGATTCAATGAGCAGTTCTTC. The chain has TRBV6-4 and TRBJ2-1; D ambiguous. This CDR3 has 13 amino acids. Trimming left V 3 bases short and J 6 bases short, with 9 bases between. Germline CDR1 is MRHNA and CDR2 is SNTAGT.